Presented here are 32 T cell receptor beta chains from one specimen sequenced in a study of blood T cell repertoires in COVID-19. TCRdb's copy holds only in-frame clones and misses some; the assay was immunoSEQ multiplex PCR. The sample consists of 470,000 or so clones, over 75% of them appearing once. Material: peripheral blood. Every receptor here comes from a human donor in a cohort sampled during active COVID-19.

This clone has just a few counts. This rearrangement joins TRBV28 to TRBJ1-3; D ambiguous. V lost 7 bases to trimming and J lost 6 bases, with 13 bases between them. Looked up from germline, CDR1 is MDHEN and CDR2 is SYDVKM. The CDR3 length is 13 residues. The CDR3 loop is CASKAQASNTIYF. DNA for the CDR3: TGTGCCAGCAAGGCCCAGGCTTCAAACACCATATATTTT.

The chain is built from TRBV7-6 and TRBJ2-3; 8 bases line up with TRBD1. This CDR3 region has 16 residues. Germline loops: CDR1 SGHVS, CDR2 FNYEAQ. V lost 5 bases to trimming and J lost 1 base; unmatched junction nucleotides: 8. The CDR3 loop is CASSQDGQGGTDTQYF. The CDR3 DNA reads TGTGCCAGCAGCCAAGACGGACAGGGAGGCACAGATACGCAGTATTTT.

The chain combines TRBV9 with TRBJ2-3, with TRBD1 matching over 8 bases. Germline V gene sequence: CDR1 SGDLS, CDR2 YYNGEE. The CDR3 is 17 amino acids. The V and J ends lost 2 bases and 1 base, in that order; junction bases with no gene match: 9. The CDR3 spells CASSVAPGTGGTDTQYF. The CDR3 nucleotides are TGTGCCAGCAGCGTCGCACCCGGGACAGGCGGCACAGATACGCAGTATTTT.

This chain joins TRBV25-1 and TRBJ2-2; 7 nucleotides agree with TRBD1. The germline gives CDR1 MGHDK, CDR2 SYGVNS. V shed 8 bases and J 7 bases; nucleotides not matched to a gene: 1. CDR3 length equals 11 residues. The CDR3 DNA follows: TGTGCCAGCCAGGGGGTCGGGGAGCTGTTTTTT. It codes for CASQGVGELFF.

V is TRBV3-1 (or the pseudogene TRBV3-2) and J is TRBJ1-1; 7 bases fit TRBD1. Losses at the gene ends were 7 bases for V and 3 bases for J; bases not matched to a gene: 11. Germline V gene lookup returns CDR1 LGHDT and CDR2 YNNKEL (reference sequence). This CDR3 has 15 residues. CDR3 in DNA: TGTGCCAGCACCATACAGGGGATAGGGGACACTGAAGCTTTCTTT. Translation: CASTIQGIGDTEAFF.

The chain uses TRBV2 and TRBJ2-7; 14 bases map to TRBD2. The CDR3 spans 17 residues. Germline CDR1 SNHLY, CDR2 FYNNEI. The trim removed 5 bases at V and 0 bases at J, leaving 6 bases unmatched. CDR3 protein: CASSPGLAGGLSYEQYF. The DNA for the CDR3 is TGTGCCAGCAGTCCCGGACTAGCGGGAGGACTCTCCTACGAGCAGTACTTC.

The rearrangement joins TRBV2 to TRBJ1-6; D perhaps matches TRBD1 (5 bases). V was shortened by 6 bases and J by 3 bases, with 12 bases between the two germline ends. The CDR3 consists of 15 residues. The germline gives CDR1 SNHLY, CDR2 FYNNEI. The CDR3 nucleotides are TGTGCCAGCAGGGAGGGACCGGGCTATAATTCACCCCTCCACTTT. It encodes CASREGPGYNSPLHF.

The chain is built from TRBV19 and TRBJ1-1; unclear D gene. There are 13 residues in the CDR3. Germline V gene lookup returns CDR1 LNHDA and CDR2 SQIVND (reference sequence). The ends were cut back, 5 bases at V and 6 bases at J, with 13 bases in the middle. This chain's CDR3 is CASSLGGLAEAFF. CDR3 nucleotide sequence: TGTGCCAGTAGTCTCGGTGGGCTCGCTGAAGCTTTCTTT.

The chain joins TRBV10-3 to TRBJ2-1; TRBD2 matches at 13 bases. The J segment lost 0 bases and the V segment lost 10 bases, leaving 9 bases of the junction unmatched. Germline CDR1 ENHRY, CDR2 SYGVKD. This CDR3 contains 17 residues. CDR3 in DNA: TGTGCCACCTCCGGGACTAGCGGGACTAGCTCCTACAATGAGCAGTTCTTC. Its translation: CATSGTSGTSSYNEQFF.

The chain couples TRBV25-1 to TRBJ2-4; D is uncertain. The V end was cut by 2 bases, the J end by 0 bases, with 14 bases between. The V gene's germline CDR1 is MGHDK and CDR2 SYGVNS. This CDR3 comprises 17 residues. The CDR3 nucleotides read TGTGCCAGCAGTGAACCCTATGACCGACTAGCCAAAAACATTCAGTACTTC. Amino acids: CASSEPYDRLAKNIQYF.

This clone occurred once. The chain carries TRBV28 and TRBJ2-1; TRBD1 aligns across 8 bases. The V gene's germline CDR1 is MDHEN and CDR2 SYDVKM. The CDR3 consists of 14 residues. The trim removed 3 bases at V and 6 bases at J, leaving 4 bases unmatched. CDR3: CASSLGQAPNEQFF. CDR3 sequence (DNA): TGTGCCAGCAGTTTGGGACAGGCTCCCAATGAGCAGTTCTTC.

The CDR3 protein is CASSPGHAYNEQFF. The CDR3 DNA is TGTGCCAGCAGCCCGGGACACGCCTACAATGAGCAGTTCTTC. The chain recombines TRBV3-1 (or the pseudogene TRBV3-2) with TRBJ2-1, with D maybe TRBD1 (6 bases). CDR1 and CDR2 from the germline V gene are LGHDT and YNNKEL (reference sequence). The CDR3 spans 14 residues. Deletions cut 4 bases from V and 2 bases from J, with 9 bases between.

The V gene is TRBV6-1, the J gene TRBJ1-1, with D perhaps TRBD1 (6 bases). CDR1 is MNHNS and CDR2 is SASEGT in the germline V gene. CDR3 length: 14 residues. V was clipped by 5 bases and J by 7 bases, with 17 bases between them. Here the CDR3 reads CASSFDRLDLEAFF. CDR3 sequence (DNA): TGTGCCAGCAGTTTCGACAGGCTCGATCTTGAAGCTTTCTTT.

The chain is built from TRBV11-2 and TRBJ2-2; perhaps TRBD1 as D (6 bases). Deletions cut 7 bases from V and 1 base from J, with 13 bases between. The CDR3 contains 15 residues. Per germline, CDR1 SGHAT and CDR2 FQNNGV. CDR3 coding DNA: TGTGCCAGCACCCCAGGACAGCTGAACACCGGGGAGCTGTTTTTT. This codes for CASTPGQLNTGELFF.

The chain uses TRBV2 and TRBJ2-5; D possibly corresponds to TRBD1 (5 bases). The germline V gene has CDR1 SNHLY and CDR2 FYNNEI. Trimming removed 4 bases from V and 5 bases from J, with 11 bases in between. The CDR3 is made up of 13 amino acids. In DNA form, the CDR3 reads TGTGCCAGCAGTGCGCAGGGTAGCGAGACCCAGTACTTC. This translates into CASSAQGSETQYF.

The table lists this clone with a count of one. CDR3 in DNA: TGTGCCAGCTCTTGGGGTATAGCGGGAGTAAATACGCAGTATTTT. Its translation is CASSWGIAGVNTQYF. This chain connects TRBV6-4 to TRBJ2-3, with 9 nucleotides matching TRBD2. Germline lookup yields CDR1 MRHNA and CDR2 SNTAGT. V shed 8 bases and J 7 bases; nucleotides not matched to a gene: 13. The CDR3 has 15 residues.

A word on this clone: Other DNA sequences of this sample code for an identical CDR3. This chain uses TRBV30 with TRBJ2-1; possibly TRBD1 for D (5 bases). V lost 4 bases and J 0 bases, leaving 10 bases between the germline ends. CDR3 length: 14 residues. Per the germline V gene, CDR1 is GTSNPN and CDR2 is SVGIG (reference sequence). The CDR3 coding sequence is TGTGCCTGGAAGTTGCAGGGCTCCTACAATGAGCAGTTCTTC. Encoded protein: CAWKLQGSYNEQFF. Full variable domain (missing parts from reference TRBV30 and TRBJ2-1): SQTIHQWPATLVQPVGSPLSLECTVEGTSNPNLYWYRQAAGRGLQLLFYSVGIGQISSEVPQNLSASRPQDRQFILSSKKLLLSDSGFYLCAWKLQGSYNEQFFGPGTRLTVL.

This clone has a handful of counts. V is TRBV2 and J is TRBJ2-4, with 9 positions matching TRBD1. The CDR3 spans 14 residues. The ends lost 8 bases at V and 1 base at J; junction bases unmatched: 3. CDR1 is SNHLY and CDR2 is FYNNEI in the germline V gene. Here the CDR3 reads CASAQGAAKNIQYF. The CDR3 bases are TGTGCCAGCGCACAGGGGGCGGCCAAAAACATTCAGTACTTC.

This clone appeared once. This chain joins TRBV10-3 and TRBJ1-1, with TRBD1 matching 7 bases. Germline loops: CDR1 ENHRY, CDR2 SYGVKD. The V gene end was trimmed by 4 bases and the J gene end by 3 bases; junction bases not matched to a gene: 8. The CDR3 contains 15 residues. CDR3 bases: TGTGCCATCAGTGTAACAGGGGAGGAGGACACTGAAGCTTTCTTT. Translating it yields CAISVTGEEDTEAFF.

The genes are TRBV3-1 (or the pseudogene TRBV3-2) and TRBJ2-2; 9 positions agree with TRBD2. Trimming removed 5 bases from V and 6 bases from J; junction bases left unmatched: 7. Looked up from germline, CDR1 is LGHDT and CDR2 is YNNKEL (reference sequence). The CDR3 has 15 amino acids. CDR3 in amino acids: CASSGGRVPAGELFF. The CDR3 DNA sequence: TGTGCCAGCAGCGGCGGGAGGGTACCCGCCGGGGAGCTGTTTTTT.

This chain connects TRBV7-9 to TRBJ1-2, with D possibly being TRBD1 (5 bases). Germline-derived CDR1 and CDR2 are SEHNR and FQNEAQ (reference sequence). Trimming stripped 2 bases from V and 0 bases from J, with 22 bases between. There are 19 residues in the CDR3. The CDR3 DNA sequence: TGTGCCAGCAGCTTACCTCGGACACAATCGCCTCTAGCTAACTATGGCTACACCTTC. Translation gives CASSLPRTQSPLANYGYTF.

The rearrangement joins TRBV5-4 to TRBJ2-7; maybe TRBD1 (6 bases). Germline lookup yields CDR1 SGHNT and CDR2 YYREEE (reference sequence). V was trimmed by 6 bases and J by 0 bases, leaving 16 bases between them. The CDR3 runs 15 residues. CDR3 sequence: CASINYGQRSYEQYF. In DNA, the CDR3 is TGTGCCAGCATCAATTATGGACAGCGCTCCTACGAGCAGTACTTC. Variable domain in full (rest from reference TRBV5-4 and TRBJ2-7): ETGVTQSPTHLIKTRGQQVTLRCSSQSGHNTVSWYQQALGQGPQFIFQYYREEENGRGNFPPRFSGLQFPNYSSELNVNALELDDSALYLCASINYGQRSYEQYFGPGTRLTVT.

The count of this clone is one. The DNA for the CDR3 is TGTGCCAGCAGCCGGTCGACACACAATCAGCCCCAGCATTTT. Protein product: CASSRSTHNQPQHF. This sequence joins TRBV5-8 and TRBJ1-5; D is ambiguous. Germline loops: CDR1 SGHTS, CDR2 YDEGEE. The CDR3 has 14 residues. Trimming cost V 4 bases and J 3 bases, with 11 bases left between them.

This clone occurred a few times. This rearrangement joins TRBV7-2 to TRBJ1-1; 10 bases align to TRBD1. V trimming: 5 bases; J trimming: 1 base; junction bases outside the gene matches: 4. The CDR3 extends over 15 amino acids. Per the germline V gene, CDR1 is SGHTA and CDR2 is FQGNSA. CDR3 in amino acids: CASSLTGGGNTEAFF. DNA of the CDR3: TGTGCCAGCAGCCTGACAGGGGGCGGGAACACTGAAGCTTTCTTT.

The rearrangement uses TRBV5-1 and TRBJ2-7; 12 bases are shared with TRBD2. There are 15 residues in the CDR3. The V gene's germline CDR1 is SGHRS and CDR2 YFSETQ. Trimming at V came to 2 bases and at J to 5 bases, leaving 5 bases not matched to a gene. The CDR3 DNA follows: TGCGCCAGCAGCTTAAGACTAGCGGGAGAGGACGAGCAGTACTTC. Its translation is CASSLRLAGEDEQYF.

The chain joins TRBV25-1 to TRBJ2-7, with 8 bases fitting TRBD2. Germline-derived CDR1 and CDR2 are MGHDK and SYGVNS. This CDR3 is 16 amino acids long. Unmatched junction bases numbered 9, after V lost 4 bases and J lost 1 base. The CDR3 spells CASSGSGLAPSYEQYF. The CDR3 nucleotides read TGTGCCAGCAGTGGCTCCGGACTAGCTCCATCCTACGAGCAGTACTTC.

This sequence joins TRBV6-4 and TRBJ1-1; perhaps TRBD1 as D (6 bases). The germline CDR1 and CDR2 sequences are MRHNA and SNTAGT. The CDR3 consists of 15 residues. Trimming took off 2 bases at V and 4 bases at J, with 14 bases between the two ends. CDR3 loop: CASSDGQGPGTEAFF. The CDR3 DNA follows: TGTGCCAGCAGTGACGGTCAGGGGCCTGGCACTGAAGCTTTCTTT.

In this sample, this clone turned up a few times. This sequence joins TRBV24-1 and TRBJ1-5; weak D call: TRBD1 (5 bases). Trimming took 4 bases from V and 4 from J, leaving 10 bases between them. Germline CDR1 reads KGHDR; CDR2 reads SFDVKD. The CDR3 contains 14 residues. As DNA, the CDR3 is TGTGCCACCAGTGAGCCAGGGAATAATCAGCCCCAGCATTTT. It is translated as CATSEPGNNQPQHF.

This chain uses TRBV14 with TRBJ2-7; 9 bases line up with TRBD2. Trimming cost V 5 bases and J 5 bases; bases outside gene matches: 7. This CDR3 spans 14 amino acids. Germline CDR1 reads SGHDN; CDR2 reads FVKESK. The CDR3 region is CASSRLAGAHEQYF. DNA of the CDR3: TGTGCCAGCAGCAGATTAGCGGGAGCCCACGAGCAGTACTTC. The variable domain in full, with the rest retrieved from reference TRBV14 and TRBJ2-7, is EAGVTQFPSHSVIEKGQTVTLRCDPISGHDNLYWYRRVMGKEIKFLLHFVKESKQDESGMPNNRFLAERTGGTYSTLKVQPAELEDSGVYFCASSRLAGAHEQYFGPGTRLTVT.

This sequence joins TRBV19 and TRBJ2-7, with 7 bases aligning to TRBD1. The CDR3 has 14 amino acids. CDR1 and CDR2 (germline): LNHDA, SQIVND (reference sequence). The V segment lost 6 bases and the J segment 3 bases; nucleotides outside the gene matches: 8. CDR3 in amino acids: CASSPGTEDYEQYF. The DNA for the CDR3 is TGTGCCAGTAGCCCCGGGACAGAGGACTACGAGCAGTACTTC.

This sequence joins TRBV7-3 and TRBJ2-5; 9 nucleotides match TRBD1. With 3 bases clipped from V and 5 bases from J, the junction kept 7 bases outside the gene matches. CDR3 length: 15 amino acids. The V gene's germline CDR1 is SGHTA and CDR2 FQGTGA. The CDR3 is CASSFRQGGGETQYF. The CDR3 nucleotides read TGTGCCAGCAGCTTCCGACAGGGGGGTGGTGAGACCCAGTACTTC.

This chain links TRBV5-1 with TRBJ2-1, with TRBD2 matching 14 bases. The ends lost 4 bases at V and 7 bases at J; junction bases unmatched: 16. Germline V gene sequence: CDR1 SGHRS, CDR2 YFSETQ. This CDR3 region has 19 residues. The CDR3 spells CASSLMPGLAGADQNEQFF. The CDR3 coding sequence is TGCGCCAGCAGCCTGATGCCGGGACTAGCGGGAGCCGATCAAAATGAGCAGTTCTTC.